Listed below are T cell receptor beta chains from one sample, sequenced in a study of memory CD4+ T cells and cytomegalovirus serostatus. Generated by immunoSEQ multiplex PCR, the TCRdb table keeps only in-frame clones and is missing some. The data show 45,000 to 55,000 clones, with around 78% seen just once and around 1.6% held by the top ten. The specimen sequenced was memory CD4+ T cells from blood. These receptors were collected from an adult in good health and CMV-seronegative. The CDR3 runs from the conserved cysteine through the conserved F or W. The D gene is left open where the match is weak. For some rows the clone size is stated as once, few or many, or as a class when expanded; others skip it.

>TRBJ2-7|NA|TRBV5-6|TRBD2
CASSLAGGRYEQYF
TGTGCCAGCAGCCTAGCGGGGGGCCGATACGAGCAGTACTTC
>TRBJ1-2|NA|TRBV30|NA
CAWSGGMDYGYTF
TGTGCCTGGAGTGGTGGGATGGACTATGGCTACACCTTC
>TRBJ1-2|NA|TRBV28|NA
CASSSWTELYGYTF
TGTGCCAGCAGTTCCTGGACGGAGCTCTATGGCTACACCTTC
>TRBJ1-4|once|TRBV9|NA
CASSVAGGGQEKLFF
TGTGCCAGCAGCGTAGCGGGCGGGGGTCAGGAAAAACTGTTTTTT
>TRBJ2-7|once|TRBV7-2|TRBD2
CASSPIAGHYEQYF
TGTGCCAGCAGCCCGATAGCGGGACACTACGAGCAGTACTTC
>TRBJ1-2|NA|TRBV7-9|TRBD1
CASSSGQYYGYTF
TGTGCCAGCAGCTCGGGACAGTACTATGGCTACACCTTC
>TRBJ1-1|NA|TRBV5-1|TRBD1
CASSQGDSGEAFF
TGCGCCAGCAGCCAGGGGGACAGTGGTGAAGCTTTCTTT
>TRBJ2-7|NA|TRBV7-9|NA
CASSLQLGQTYEQYF
TGTGCCAGCAGCTTACAGTTAGGTCAAACCTACGAGCAGTACTTC
>TRBJ1-2|NA|TRBV6-1|TRBD1
CASKHDRGVGYTF
TGTGCCAGCAAGCACGACAGGGGCGTCGGCTACACCTTC
>TRBJ1-4|NA|TRBV7-9|TRBD1
CASSYDRVEKLFF
TGTGCCAGCAGCTACGACAGGGTTGAAAAACTGTTTTTT
>TRBJ1-3|once|TRBV28|NA
CASSVESSGNTIYF
TGTGCCAGCAGTGTAGAGAGCTCTGGAAACACCATATATTTT
>TRBJ1-4|NA|TRBV4-2|NA
CASSQANRVTNEKLFF
TGTGCCAGCAGCCAAGCCAACAGAGTAACTAATGAAAAACTGTTTTTT
>TRBJ1-3|NA|TRBV6-5|NA
CASSAGPRSGNTIYF
TGTGCCAGCAGCGCGGGACCCCGAAGTGGAAACACCATATATTTT
>TRBJ1-2|NA|TRBV4-1|NA
CASSQPTGYGYTF
TGCGCCAGCAGCCAACCGACAGGCTATGGCTACACCTTC
>TRBJ1-6|NA|TRBV11-2|NA
CASSPMLRADNSPLHF
TGTGCCAGCAGCCCGATGTTGAGGGCGGATAATTCACCCCTCCACTTT
>TRBJ2-7|once|TRBV7-2|NA
CASSPRTEFYEQYF
TGTGCCAGCAGCCCACGGACAGAGTTCTACGAGCAGTACTTC
>TRBJ1-3|once|TRBV6-1|NA
CATRLGNTIYF
TGTGCCACCAGATTGGGAAACACCATATATTTT
>TRBJ1-1|NA|TRBV29-1|TRBD1
CSVANRDRGLTEAFF
TGCAGCGTTGCCAACCGGGACAGGGGGCTCACTGAAGCTTTCTTT
>TRBJ1-2|few|TRBV2|TRBD1
CASSGGQGIRTF
TGTGCCAGCAGTGGGGGACAGGGAATACGCACCTTC
>TRBJ2-1|NA|TRBV28|NA
CASSLAGANNEQFF
TGTGCCAGCAGTTTAGCAGGGGCCAACAATGAGCAGTTCTTC
>TRBJ1-5|NA|TRBV28|NA
CASSGGRQPQHF
TGTGCCAGCAGCGGGGGTCGTCAGCCCCAGCATTTT
>TRBJ1-2|few|TRBV19|NA
CASIGSNYGYTF
TGTGCCAGTATTGGATCTAACTATGGCTACACCTTC
>TRBJ2-5|few|TRBV29-1|TRBD2
CSVHSGGQETQYF
TGCAGCGTCCACTCGGGGGGCCAAGAGACCCAGTACTTC
>TRBJ2-7|NA|TRBV2|TRBD2
CASSRKAAGVSEQYF
TGTGCCAGCAGTCGTAAGGCAGCGGGGGTAAGCGAGCAGTACTTC
>TRBJ1-1|few|TRBV7-9|NA
CASSSIDSEAFF
TGTGCCAGCAGCTCAATAGACAGTGAAGCTTTCTTT
>TRBJ2-4|NA|TRBV7-2|TRBD1
CASSFPLGTVIAKNIQYF
TGTGCCAGCAGCTTTCCGCTCGGGACAGTTATAGCCAAAAACATTCAGTACTTC
>TRBJ1-4|NA|TRBV9|NA
CASSVGGAGTEKLFF
TGTGCCAGCAGCGTAGGGGGAGCTGGAACTGAAAAACTGTTTTTT
>TRBJ1-4|NA|TRBV7-9|TRBD1
CASSPWTGGNEKLFF
TGTGCCAGCAGCCCCTGGACAGGGGGGAATGAAAAACTGTTTTTT
>TRBJ2-2|NA|TRBV11-2|TRBD2
CASSRDRTLAGTNTGELFF
TGTGCCAGCAGTAGAGATCGGACGTTAGCGGGGACGAACACCGGGGAGCTGTTTTTT
>TRBJ1-5|NA|TRBV7-2|NA
CASSARQLHSNQPQHF
TGTGCCAGCAGCGCCCGTCAGCTCCATAGCAATCAGCCCCAGCATTTT
>TRBJ1-2|NA|TRBV5-6|NA
CASSLRGAGHYGYTF
TGTGCCAGCAGCTTGAGGGGGGCGGGACACTATGGCTACACCTTC
>TRBJ2-3|few|TRBV13|NA
CASSLRQGTDTQYF
TGTGCCAGCAGCTTAAGGCAAGGCACAGATACGCAGTATTTT
>TRBJ1-2|few|TRBV27|TRBD1
CASSFGQGPNYGYTF
TGTGCCAGCAGTTTTGGACAGGGTCCTAACTATGGCTACACCTTC
>TRBJ1-5|few|TRBV19|NA
CASSITGSNQPQHF
TGTGCCAGTAGTATTACCGGGAGCAATCAGCCCCAGCATTTT
>TRBJ2-2|NA|TRBV28|TRBD2
CASTSGEATGELFF
TGTGCCAGCACAAGCGGGGAGGCGACCGGGGAGCTGTTTTTT
>TRBJ1-2|NA|TRBV4-3|TRBD1
CASSQRDRGRLGYGYTF
TGCGCCAGCAGCCAGAGGGACAGGGGGCGATTGGGCTATGGCTACACCTTC
>TRBJ1-4|NA|TRBV28|NA
CASRSDLLNEKLFF
TGTGCCAGCAGATCGGACCTACTAAATGAAAAACTGTTTTTT
>TRBJ2-7|NA|TRBV9|NA
CASSVAPETYEQYF
TGTGCCAGCAGCGTAGCGCCGGAGACCTACGAGCAGTACTTC
>TRBJ2-1|NA|TRBV4-3|TRBD2
CASSQAVSGRGNEQFF
TGCGCCAGCAGCCAAGCGGTTAGCGGGAGAGGGAATGAGCAGTTCTTC
>TRBJ1-2|few|TRBV28|NA
CASSLLDGGLGPNYGYTF
TGTGCCAGCAGTTTATTGGACGGGGGGTTGGGGCCTAACTATGGCTACACCTTC
>TRBJ1-1|few|TRBV29-1|NA
CSVDGEGGVRTEAFF
TGCAGCGTTGATGGGGAGGGGGGAGTTCGGACTGAAGCTTTCTTT
>TRBJ1-1|few|TRBV15|TRBD1
CATSRDRVNTEAFF
TGTGCCACCAGCAGGGACAGGGTGAACACTGAAGCTTTCTTT
>TRBJ1-5|NA|TRBV28|NA
CASSLNRAPNQPQHF
TGTGCCAGCAGTTTAAACAGGGCCCCCAATCAGCCCCAGCATTTT
>TRBJ2-7|NA|TRBV18|NA
CASSPTGYEQYF
TGTGCCAGCTCACCCACAGGGTACGAGCAGTACTTC
>TRBJ2-7|NA|TRBV18|NA
CASSPVGAYEQYF
TGTGCCAGCTCACCAGTCGGAGCCTACGAGCAGTACTTC
>TRBJ2-2|NA|TRBV10-3|NA
CAISESSHNTGELFF
TGTGCCATCAGTGAGTCTTCACACAACACCGGGGAGCTGTTTTTT
>TRBJ2-7|NA|TRBV2|NA
CASSDPGIDEQYF
TGTGCCAGCAGTGACCCCGGGATCGACGAGCAGTACTTC
>TRBJ2-2|NA|TRBV29-1|NA
CSATPSGTGELFF
TGCAGCGCTACCCCGTCGGGCACCGGGGAGCTGTTTTTT
>TRBJ1-3|once|TRBV12-5|NA
CASGYSSGNTIYF
TGTGCTAGTGGTTACAGCTCTGGAAACACCATATATTTT
>TRBJ2-1|NA|TRBV19|NA
CASSIRQGLRNEQFF
TGTGCCAGTAGTATTCGTCAGGGTCTTCGCAATGAGCAGTTCTTC
>TRBJ2-3|NA|TRBV29-1|NA
CSVEIGAGDTQYF
TGCAGCGTTGAAATAGGGGCGGGCGATACGCAGTATTTT